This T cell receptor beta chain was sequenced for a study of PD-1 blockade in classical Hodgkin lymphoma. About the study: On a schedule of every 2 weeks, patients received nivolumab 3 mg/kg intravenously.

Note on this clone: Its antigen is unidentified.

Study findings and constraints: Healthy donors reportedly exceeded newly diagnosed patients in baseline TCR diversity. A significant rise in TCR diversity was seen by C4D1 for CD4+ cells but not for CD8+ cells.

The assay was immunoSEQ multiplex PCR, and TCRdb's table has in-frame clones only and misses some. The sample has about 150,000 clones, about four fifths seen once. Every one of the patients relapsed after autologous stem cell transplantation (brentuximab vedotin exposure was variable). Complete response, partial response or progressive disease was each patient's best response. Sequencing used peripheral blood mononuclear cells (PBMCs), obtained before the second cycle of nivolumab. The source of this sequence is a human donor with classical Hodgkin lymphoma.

CDR3 DNA: TGCGCCAGCAGCTTGGGGGGACAGAGAGAATACAACTCTGGAAACACCATATATTTT. It codes for CASSLGGQREYNSGNTIYF. This chain links TRBV5-1 with TRBJ1-3; 7 bases fit TRBD1. The CDR3 is 19 residues long. V lost 0 bases and J lost 0; bases outside the gene matches: 12. Germline CDR1 reads SGHRS; CDR2 reads YFSETQ.